The next 27 T cell receptor beta chains were all read from a single sample in a study of post-analysis software for immune sequencing data. General study results and limits: Elevated frequency relative to controls characterized several TRBV segments in patients, TRBV5-6, TRBV5-1 and TRBV20-1 among them.

Libraries were made from TCR beta cDNA, and they carried unique molecular identifiers. TCRdb re-called the PCR reads through MiXCR, storing one row per CDR3 protein. The profile shows about 430,000 distinct CDR3 sequences, 39% of them singletons. These TCRs are of unknown antigen specificity. Sequencing used blood. These TCRs come from a girl aged 2-9 years with multiple sclerosis.

There are a few counts of this clonotype. The chain uses TRBV29-1 and TRBJ2-7, with 9 bases that match TRBD1. Germline-derived CDR1 and CDR2 are SQVTM and ANQGSEA. This CDR3 contains 13 residues. The junction had 6 bases not matched to a gene; V was cut back by 6 bases and J by 3 bases. The CDR3 region has the DNA TGCAGCGTCCAACAGGGGGCGTACTACGAGCAGTACTTC. Translating gives CSVQQGAYYEQYF.

This clonotype turned up a few times. The chain recombines TRBV20-1 with TRBJ1-4; D gene unclear. Germline V gene data show CDR1 as DFQATT and CDR2 as SNEGSKA (reference sequence). The CDR3 runs 13 residues. V was shortened by 8 bases and J by 5 bases, with 15 bases between the two germline ends. The CDR3: CSSGGVENEKLFF. Here the CDR3 DNA reads TGCAGTTCCGGTGGGGTGGAGAATGAAAAACTGTTTTTT.

CDR3 bases: TGTGCCAGCACCTTTTGGGGGGTTGATGAAAAACTGTTTTTT. The encoded protein is CASTFWGVDEKLFF. The J gene is TRBJ1-4, the V gene TRBV12-3 or TRBV12-4; tentatively, D is TRBD1 (5 bases). The CDR3 is 14 residues long. V shed 7 bases and J shed 6 bases, with 15 bases lying between them.

V gene TRBV20-1 combines with J gene TRBJ1-5; D may be TRBD1 (5 bases). The V gene's germline CDR1 is DFQATT and CDR2 SNEGSKA (reference sequence). The CDR3 runs 14 residues. The V end lost 0 bases, the J end lost 5 bases, and 11 bases lay between the germline ends. The CDR3 loop is CSARDRDGYQPQHF. DNA for the CDR3: TGCAGTGCTAGAGACAGGGACGGCTATCAGCCCCAGCATTTT.

The chain employs TRBV29-1 and TRBJ1-2; D ambiguous. CDR1 is SQVTM, CDR2 ANQGSEA, per germline. This CDR3 contains 14 residues. V was shortened by 4 bases and J by 7 bases, with 19 bases between the two germline ends. CDR3 in amino acids: CSVVVRPRWAGYTF. In DNA, the CDR3 is TGCAGCGTTGTGGTTCGACCCCGATGGGCTGGCTACACCTTC.

The rearrangement links TRBV28 to TRBJ2-1, with D hard to call. The last part of the DNA fits TRBJ2-7 better; the J call may be wrong. Germline values: CDR1 MDHEN, CDR2 SYDVKM. The CDR3 covers 16 residues. CDR3 protein: CASSNLPRSSYNEQYF. CDR3 nucleotides: TGTGCCAGCAGTAACCTCCCCCGGAGCTCCTACAATGAGCAGTACTTC.

The rearrangement links TRBV7-3 to TRBJ2-1; D unresolved. This CDR3 has 15 amino acids. Germline V gene data show CDR1 as SGHTA and CDR2 as FQGTGA. V was clipped by 5 bases and J by 1 base, with 12 bases between them. For the CDR3, the DNA is TGTGCCAGCAGCCGCGATTACGGGTCCTACAATGAGCAGTTCTTC. It specifies CASSRDYGSYNEQFF.

The chain combines TRBV7-9 with TRBJ2-1; D is undetermined. Trimming took off 5 bases at V and 9 bases at J, with 11 bases between the two ends. CDR1 and CDR2 from the germline V gene are SEHNR and FQNEAQ (reference sequence). The CDR3 covers 12 residues. The CDR3 region is CASSPITIEQFF. CDR3 DNA: TGTGCCAGCAGCCCCATTACAATTGAGCAGTTCTTC.

The V gene is TRBV5-1, the J gene TRBJ2-2; D is ambiguous. Looked up from germline, CDR1 is SGHRS and CDR2 is YFSETQ. With 0 bases removed from V and 1 base from J, the gap between germline ends came to 13 bases. The CDR3 sequence is 17 residues long. CDR3: CASSLAKGIGNTGELFF. Here the CDR3 DNA reads TGCGCCAGCAGCTTGGCCAAAGGGATTGGGAACACCGGGGAGCTGTTTTTT.

The V and J genes are TRBV6-1 and TRBJ2-4, with 9 bases fitting TRBD1. V gave up 5 bases and J gave up 6 bases; unmatched junction bases: 11. CDR3 length equals 16 residues. Germline V CDR1 and CDR2: MNHNS, SASEGT. This CDR3 reads CASSLLRGQGRNIQYF. The DNA of the CDR3 is TGTGCCAGCAGTCTTCTTCGGGGACAGGGAAGAAACATTCAGTACTTC.

The V call is TRBV5-1, the J call TRBJ2-1; D remains unclear. The DNA end favors TRBJ2-7, so the J call may be wrong. The CDR3 loop spans 15 amino acids. Germline V gene lookup returns CDR1 SGHRS and CDR2 YFSETQ. This CDR3 is CASSLGQSSYNEQYF. The CDR3 DNA follows: TGCGCCAGCAGCTTGGGGCAAAGCTCCTACAATGAGCAGTACTTC.

V is TRBV10-1 and J is TRBJ2-7; perhaps TRBD1 as D (6 bases). Between the trimmed V and J ends, which lost 1 base and 3 bases, there was a span of 7 bases. The CDR3 length is 13 residues. Germline loops: CDR1 WNHNN, CDR2 SYGVQD (reference sequence). CDR3 loop: CASSELGGYEQYF. CDR3 bases: TGCGCCAGCAGTGAGTTAGGGGGCTACGAGCAGTACTTC.

CDR3 amino acids: CASSPYPERETQYF. The CDR3 region has the DNA TGTGCCAGCTCCCCTTATCCTGAGAGAGAGACCCAGTACTTC. This rearrangement joins TRBV12-3 or TRBV12-4 to TRBJ2-5; no reliable D call. The CDR3 runs to 14 residues. V was pared by 8 bases and J by 4 bases, with 17 bases between.

This clonotype was picked up a small number of times. The chain employs TRBV30 and TRBJ2-5; TRBD1 might be the D (6 bases). The germline V gene has CDR1 GTSNPN and CDR2 SVGIG (reference sequence). Between the trimmed V and J ends, which lost 1 base and 4 bases, there was a span of 10 bases. This CDR3 spans 13 amino acids. This CDR3 is CAWSDTGIETQYF. The CDR3 DNA reads as TGTGCCTGGAGTGACACAGGGATAGAGACCCAGTACTTC.

The CDR3 DNA is TGTGCCAGCAGCCCCCACCCAACTAGCGGGAGAAGGAGAGTCGGGTACAATGAGCAGTTCTTC. It encodes CASSPHPTSGRRRVGYNEQFF. The V call is TRBV7-8, the J call TRBJ2-1; the match to TRBD2 covers 11 bases. After removal of 5 bases from V and 4 bases from J, the junction contained 22 bases not matched to a gene. Germline loops: CDR1 SGHVS, CDR2 FQNEAQ. This CDR3 contains 21 residues.

CDR3 sequence: CASSSGGIGHEQYF. The CDR3 DNA sequence: TGTGCCAGCAGCTCCGGAGGTATTGGGCACGAGCAGTACTTC. This chain uses TRBV7-3 with TRBJ2-7, with a tentative D call TRBD2 (5 bases). With 4 bases removed from V and 5 bases from J, the gap between germline ends came to 15 bases. This CDR3 is 14 amino acids long. Germline V gene data show CDR1 as SGHTA and CDR2 as FQGTGA.

This sequence joins TRBV9 and TRBJ2-1; D could derive from TRBD1 or TRBD2 (6 bases each). CDR3 length: 14 residues. V was shortened by 7 bases and J by 3 bases, with 14 bases between the two germline ends. Germline lookup yields CDR1 SGDLS and CDR2 YYNGEE. This CDR3 reads CASGGRRDYNEQFF. The CDR3 coding sequence is TGTGCCAGCGGGGGGCGACGTGACTACAATGAGCAGTTCTTC.

This clonotype was picked up one time. J is TRBJ2-1 and V is TRBV27; the match to TRBD2 covers 8 bases. J lost 8 bases, V lost 5 bases, and 14 bases had no gene match. The CDR3 contains 16 residues. Germline values: CDR1 MNHEY, CDR2 SMNVEV (reference sequence). The CDR3 sequence: CASSPRGAGDIYEQFF. The CDR3 DNA is TGTGCCAGCAGTCCCCGTGGAGCGGGAGATATATATGAGCAGTTCTTC.

In its sample, this clonotype was seen a few times. The V and J genes are TRBV14 and TRBJ2-7; TRBD1 or TRBD2 may be the D gene (6 bases each). Germline CDR1 reads SGHDN; CDR2 reads FVKESK. Trimming removed 2 bases at V and 3 bases at J, with 8 bases between. This CDR3 contains 13 residues. CDR3 amino acids: CASSQRGVYEQYF. The CDR3, as DNA: TGTGCCAGCAGCCAAAGGGGGGTCTACGAGCAGTACTTC.

V usage is TRBV20-1 and J usage is TRBJ1-5; D is unclear. Germline V gene sequence: CDR1 DFQATT, CDR2 SNEGSKA (reference sequence). Trimming pared 0 bases from V and 0 bases from J, leaving 12 bases between. The CDR3 has 16 residues. DNA for the CDR3: TGCAGTGCTAGAGATCTTCGGACCCCTAGCAATCAGCCCCAGCATTTT. It encodes CSARDLRTPSNQPQHF.

This clonotype appeared a few times. In DNA form, the CDR3 reads TGTGCCAGCAGTTACTCCCGGACAGGGCTGATCTCTGGGGCCAACGTCCTGACTTTC. Amino acid sequence: CASSYSRTGLISGANVLTF. The chain joins TRBV6-5 to TRBJ2-6; 8 nucleotides match TRBD1. The trim removed 0 bases at V and 0 bases at J, leaving 7 bases unmatched. The CDR3 is 19 residues long. Germline assignment: CDR1 MNHEY and CDR2 SVGAGI.

The rearrangement uses TRBV4-2 and TRBJ2-1; 13 nucleotides align to TRBD2. Trimming took 3 bases from V and 0 from J; bases not matched to a gene: 11. This CDR3 spans 20 amino acids. Germline CDR1 and CDR2: LGHNA and YNFKEQ. The chain's CDR3 is CASSQSPGLAGKSSYNEQFF. DNA for the CDR3: TGTGCCAGCAGCCAGAGCCCGGGACTAGCGGGGAAGAGCTCCTACAATGAGCAGTTCTTC.

This clonotype was found a few times. This chain uses TRBV29-1 with TRBJ1-2; D unclear. Trimming removed 4 bases from V and 3 bases from J, with 12 bases in between. Germline assignment: CDR1 SQVTM and CDR2 ANQGSEA. The CDR3 extends over 13 amino acids. As DNA, the CDR3 is TGCAGCGTTGGGCAGTTAATCGACTATGGCTACACCTTC. Amino acids: CSVGQLIDYGYTF.

This clonotype was seen only a few times. This chain joins TRBV10-3 and TRBJ2-7; D possibly corresponds to TRBD1 (5 bases). With 4 bases removed from V and 2 bases from J, the gap between germline ends came to 12 bases. The CDR3 runs to 14 residues. Germline V CDR1 and CDR2: ENHRY, SYGVKD. The CDR3 coding sequence is TGTGCCATCAGTGGACAGTTCCATCCCTACGAGCAGTACTTC. Residues: CAISGQFHPYEQYF.

The rearrangement links TRBV6-6 to TRBJ2-7; unclear D gene. Trimming cost V 5 bases and J 7 bases, with 15 bases left between them. This CDR3 is built from 13 residues. Per germline, CDR1 MNHNY and CDR2 SVGAGI (reference sequence). The CDR3 here is CASSPDIMGEQYF. Here the CDR3 DNA reads TGTGCCAGCAGTCCAGACATTATGGGTGAGCAGTACTTC.

This clonotype was seen more than once but under ten times. The chain carries TRBV15 and TRBJ2-1, with 7 bases matching TRBD2. The CDR3 totals 13 residues. The germline CDR1 and CDR2 sequences are LNHNV and YYDKDF (reference sequence). V trimming: 11 bases; J trimming: 10 bases; junction bases outside the gene matches: 14. DNA for the CDR3: TGTGCCGCGGGAGTGGCACCACCAAGAGAGCAGTTCTTC. Its translation is CAAGVAPPREQFF.

Comments on this clonotype: A junction end diverges from the germline sequence, so it may reflect a read error. J is TRBJ1-2 and V is TRBV6-2 or TRBV6-3, with unresolved D. Looked up from germline, CDR1 is MNHEY and CDR2 is SVGEGT. The CDR3 has 11 residues. CDR3 sequence: CASRYYVGYTF. As DNA, the CDR3 is TGTGCCAGCAGATACTATGTTGGCTACACCTTC.